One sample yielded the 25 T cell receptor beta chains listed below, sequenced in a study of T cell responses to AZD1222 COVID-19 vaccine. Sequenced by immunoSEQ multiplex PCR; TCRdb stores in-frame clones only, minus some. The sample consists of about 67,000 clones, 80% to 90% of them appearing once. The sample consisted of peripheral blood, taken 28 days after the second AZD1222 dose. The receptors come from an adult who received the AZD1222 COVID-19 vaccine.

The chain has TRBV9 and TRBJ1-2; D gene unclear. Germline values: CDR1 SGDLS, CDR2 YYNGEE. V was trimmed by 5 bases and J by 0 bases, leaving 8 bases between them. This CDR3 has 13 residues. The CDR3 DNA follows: TGTGCCAGCAGGAAAATTACTAACTATGGCTACACCTTC. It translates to CASRKITNYGYTF.

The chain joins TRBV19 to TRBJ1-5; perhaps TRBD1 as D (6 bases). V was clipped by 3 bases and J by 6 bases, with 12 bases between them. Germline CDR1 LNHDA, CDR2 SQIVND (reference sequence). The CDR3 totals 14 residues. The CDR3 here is CASSIAGGSQPQHF. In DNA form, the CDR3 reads TGTGCCAGTAGTATTGCGGGGGGCAGTCAGCCCCAGCATTTT.

This chain's CDR3 is CASRQGMYEQYF. For the CDR3, the DNA is TGTGCCAGCCGACAGGGGATGTACGAGCAGTACTTC. The chain carries TRBV6-5 and TRBJ2-7, with 8 bases identical to TRBD1. This CDR3 comprises 12 residues. Trimming took 8 bases from V and 4 from J; bases not matched to a gene: 4. From germline, CDR1 is MNHEY and CDR2 SVGAGI.

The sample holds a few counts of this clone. The CDR3 coding sequence is TGTGCCAGCAGCCGGGGACAGGGGGCTGAAAAACTGTTTTTT. Protein product: CASSRGQGAEKLFF. The gene calls are TRBV11-2 and TRBJ1-4, with 12 bases aligning to TRBD1. The length of the CDR3 is 14 residues. Germline V lookup: CDR1 SGHAT, CDR2 FQNNGV. V lost 5 bases, J lost 7 bases, and 2 bases stayed unmatched. Looking up the rest from reference TRBV11-2 and TRBJ1-4 gives the full variable domain: EAGVAQSPRYKIIEKRQSVAFWCNPISGHATLYWYQQILGQGPKLLIQFQNNGVVDDSQLPKDRFSAERLKGVDSTLKIQPAKLEDSAVYLCASSRGQGAEKLFFGSGTQLSVL.

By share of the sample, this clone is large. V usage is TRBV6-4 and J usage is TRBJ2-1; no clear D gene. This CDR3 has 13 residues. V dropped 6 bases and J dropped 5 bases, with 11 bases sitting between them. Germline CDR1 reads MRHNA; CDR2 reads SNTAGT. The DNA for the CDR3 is TGTGCCAGCAGCTCAGGACCTAACAATGAGCAGTTCTTC. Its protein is CASSSGPNNEQFF.

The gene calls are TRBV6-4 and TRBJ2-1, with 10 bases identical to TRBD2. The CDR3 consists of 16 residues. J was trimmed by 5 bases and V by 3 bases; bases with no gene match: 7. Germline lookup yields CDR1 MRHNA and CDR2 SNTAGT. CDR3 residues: CASSETGTSDHNEQFF. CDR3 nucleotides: TGTGCCAGCAGTGAAACCGGGACTAGCGATCACAATGAGCAGTTCTTC.

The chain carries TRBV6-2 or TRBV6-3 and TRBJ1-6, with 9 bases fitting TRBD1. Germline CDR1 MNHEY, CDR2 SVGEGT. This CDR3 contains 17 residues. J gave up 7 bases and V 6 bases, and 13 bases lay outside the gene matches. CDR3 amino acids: CASSQMGQGSWNSPLHF. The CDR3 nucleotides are TGTGCCAGCAGCCAAATGGGACAGGGTAGTTGGAATTCACCCCTCCACTTT.

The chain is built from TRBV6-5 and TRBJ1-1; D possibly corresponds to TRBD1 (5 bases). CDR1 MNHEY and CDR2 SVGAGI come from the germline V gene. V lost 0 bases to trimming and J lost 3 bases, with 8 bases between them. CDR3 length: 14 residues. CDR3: CASSYSGGYTEAFF. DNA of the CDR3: TGTGCCAGCAGTTACTCTGGGGGGTACACTGAAGCTTTCTTT.

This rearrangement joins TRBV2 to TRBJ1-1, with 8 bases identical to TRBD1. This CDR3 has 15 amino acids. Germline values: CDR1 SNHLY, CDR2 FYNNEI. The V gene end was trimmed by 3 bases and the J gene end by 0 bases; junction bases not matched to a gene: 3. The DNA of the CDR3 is TGTGCCAGCAGTGATTGGGGACAGGTGAACACTGAAGCTTTCTTT. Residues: CASSDWGQVNTEAFF.

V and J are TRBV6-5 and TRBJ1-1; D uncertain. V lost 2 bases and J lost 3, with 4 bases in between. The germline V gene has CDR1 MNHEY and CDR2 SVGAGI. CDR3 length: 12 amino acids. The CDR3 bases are TGTGCCAGCAGTTACAGGGACACTGAAGCTTTCTTT. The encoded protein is CASSYRDTEAFF.

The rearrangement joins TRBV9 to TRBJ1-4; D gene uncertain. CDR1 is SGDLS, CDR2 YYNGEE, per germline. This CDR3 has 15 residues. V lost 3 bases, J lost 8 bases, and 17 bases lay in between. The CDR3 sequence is CASSAGRTVHEKLFF. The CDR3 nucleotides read TGTGCCAGCAGCGCCGGGCGGACCGTCCACGAAAAACTGTTTTTT.

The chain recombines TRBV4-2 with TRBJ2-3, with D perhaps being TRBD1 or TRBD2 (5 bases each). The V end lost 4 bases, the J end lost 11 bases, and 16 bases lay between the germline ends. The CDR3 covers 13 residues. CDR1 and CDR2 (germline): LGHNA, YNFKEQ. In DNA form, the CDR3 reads TGTGCCAGCAGCCCGGGACCGGGTTCCTTGCAGTATTTT. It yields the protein CASSPGPGSLQYF.

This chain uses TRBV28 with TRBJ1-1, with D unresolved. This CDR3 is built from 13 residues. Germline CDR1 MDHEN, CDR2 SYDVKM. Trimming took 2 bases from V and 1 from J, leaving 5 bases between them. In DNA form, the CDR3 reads TGTGCCAGCAGTTTAAAGGGGAACACTGAAGCTTTCTTT. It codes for CASSLKGNTEAFF. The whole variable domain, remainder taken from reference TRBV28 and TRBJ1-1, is DVKVTQSSRYLVKRTGEKVFLECVQDMDHENMFWYRQDPGLGLRLIYFSYDVKMKEKGDIPEGYSVSREKKERFSLILESASTNQTSMYLCASSLKGNTEAFFGQGTRLTVV.

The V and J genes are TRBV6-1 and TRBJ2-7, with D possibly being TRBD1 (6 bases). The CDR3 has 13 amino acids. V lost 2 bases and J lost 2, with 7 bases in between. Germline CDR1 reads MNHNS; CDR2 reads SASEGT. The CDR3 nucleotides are TGTGCCAGCAGTGAACCAGGGGCCTACGAGCAGTACTTC. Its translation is CASSEPGAYEQYF.

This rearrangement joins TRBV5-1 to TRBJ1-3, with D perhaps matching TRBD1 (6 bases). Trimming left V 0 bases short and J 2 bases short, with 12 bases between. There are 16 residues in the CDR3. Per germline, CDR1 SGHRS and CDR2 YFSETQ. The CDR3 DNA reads TGCGCCAGCAGCTTGGATGAGGGGGGCGCTGGAAACACCATATATTTT. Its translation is CASSLDEGGAGNTIYF.

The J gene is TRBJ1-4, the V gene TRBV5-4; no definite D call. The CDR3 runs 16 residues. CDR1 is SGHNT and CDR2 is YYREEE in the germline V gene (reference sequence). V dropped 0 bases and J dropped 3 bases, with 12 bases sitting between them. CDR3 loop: CASSLGQSMANEKLFF. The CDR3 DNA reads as TGTGCCAGCAGCTTGGGCCAGTCTATGGCTAATGAAAAACTGTTTTTT.

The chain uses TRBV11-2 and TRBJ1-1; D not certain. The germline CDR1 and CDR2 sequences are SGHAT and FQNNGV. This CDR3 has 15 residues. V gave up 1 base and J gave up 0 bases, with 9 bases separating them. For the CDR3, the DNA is TGTGCCAGCAGCTTAGCCTTAGTCCTGAACACTGAAGCTTTCTTT. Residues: CASSLALVLNTEAFF.

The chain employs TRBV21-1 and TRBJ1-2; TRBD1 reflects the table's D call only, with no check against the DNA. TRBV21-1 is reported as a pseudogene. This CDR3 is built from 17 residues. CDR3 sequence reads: CASSKVRDRGLWNGYTF. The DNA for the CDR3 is TGTGCCAGCAGCAAGGTAAGAGACAGGGGGCTTTGGAACGGCTACACCTTC.

This CDR3 reads CASISRESYEQYF. In DNA form, the CDR3 reads TGTGCCAGCATCTCCAGGGAATCCTACGAGCAGTACTTC. The V gene is TRBV28, the J gene TRBJ2-7, with TRBD1 as a possible D gene (5 bases). Between the trimmed V and J ends, which lost 7 bases and 1 base, there was a span of 11 bases. The V gene's germline CDR1 is MDHEN and CDR2 SYDVKM. The CDR3 totals 13 residues.

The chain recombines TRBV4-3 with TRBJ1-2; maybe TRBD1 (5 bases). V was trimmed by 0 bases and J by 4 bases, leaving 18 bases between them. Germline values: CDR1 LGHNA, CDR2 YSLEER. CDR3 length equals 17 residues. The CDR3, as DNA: TGCGCCAGCAGCCAAGACCACAGGAATACCGGGGGCTATGGCTACACCTTC. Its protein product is CASSQDHRNTGGYGYTF.

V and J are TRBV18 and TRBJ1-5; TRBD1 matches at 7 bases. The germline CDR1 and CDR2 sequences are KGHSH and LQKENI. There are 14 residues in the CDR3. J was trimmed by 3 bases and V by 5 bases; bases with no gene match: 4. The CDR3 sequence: CASSNTGDNQPQHF. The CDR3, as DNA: TGTGCCAGCTCAAATACAGGGGACAATCAGCCCCAGCATTTT.

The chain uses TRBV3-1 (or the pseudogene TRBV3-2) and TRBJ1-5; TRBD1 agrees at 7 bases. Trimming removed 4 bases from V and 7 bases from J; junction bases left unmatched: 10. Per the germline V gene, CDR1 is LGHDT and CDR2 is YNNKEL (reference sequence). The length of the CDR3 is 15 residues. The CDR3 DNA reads TGTGCCAGCAGCCCGAATACAGGGGTGGGCCAGCCCCAGCATTTT. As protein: CASSPNTGVGQPQHF.

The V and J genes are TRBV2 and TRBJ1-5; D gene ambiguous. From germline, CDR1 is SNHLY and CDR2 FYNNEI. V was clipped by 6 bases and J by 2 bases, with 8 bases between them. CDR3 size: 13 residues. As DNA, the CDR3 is TGTGCCAGCAGGTGGAGTGGCAATCAGCCCCAGCATTTT. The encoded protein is CASRWSGNQPQHF.

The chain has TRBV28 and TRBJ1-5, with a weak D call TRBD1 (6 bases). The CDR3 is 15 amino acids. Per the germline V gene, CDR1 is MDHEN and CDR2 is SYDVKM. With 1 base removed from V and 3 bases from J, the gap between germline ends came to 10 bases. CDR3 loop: CASSLSDRSNQPQHF. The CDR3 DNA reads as TGTGCCAGCAGTTTATCGGACAGATCCAATCAGCCCCAGCATTTT.

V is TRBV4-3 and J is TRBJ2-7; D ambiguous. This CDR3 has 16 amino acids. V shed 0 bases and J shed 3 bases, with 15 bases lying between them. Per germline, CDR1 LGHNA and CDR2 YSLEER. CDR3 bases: TGCGCCAGCAGCCAAGATCCGGGCGGCCTCATCTACGAGCAGTACTTC. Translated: CASSQDPGGLIYEQYF.